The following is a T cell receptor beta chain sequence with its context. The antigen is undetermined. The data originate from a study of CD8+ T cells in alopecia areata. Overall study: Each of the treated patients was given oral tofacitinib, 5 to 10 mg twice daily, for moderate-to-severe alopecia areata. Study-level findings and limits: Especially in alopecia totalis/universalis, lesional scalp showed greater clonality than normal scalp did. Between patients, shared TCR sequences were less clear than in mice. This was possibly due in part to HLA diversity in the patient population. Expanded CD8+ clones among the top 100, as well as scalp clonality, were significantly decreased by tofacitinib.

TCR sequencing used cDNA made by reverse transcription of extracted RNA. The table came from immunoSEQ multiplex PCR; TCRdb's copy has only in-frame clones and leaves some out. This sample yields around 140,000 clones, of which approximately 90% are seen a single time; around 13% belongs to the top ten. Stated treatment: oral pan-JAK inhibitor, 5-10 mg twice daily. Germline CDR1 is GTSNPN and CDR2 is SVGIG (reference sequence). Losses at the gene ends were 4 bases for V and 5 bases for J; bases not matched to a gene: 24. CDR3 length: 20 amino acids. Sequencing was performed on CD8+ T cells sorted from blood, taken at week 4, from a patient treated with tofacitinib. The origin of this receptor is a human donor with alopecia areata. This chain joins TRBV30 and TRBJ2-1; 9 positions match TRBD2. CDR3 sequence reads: CAWTLYSRLVYAGGDNEQFF. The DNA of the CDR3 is TGTGCCTGGACCCTGTACTCCCGACTTGTATACGCGGGAGGGGACAATGAGCAGTTCTTC.